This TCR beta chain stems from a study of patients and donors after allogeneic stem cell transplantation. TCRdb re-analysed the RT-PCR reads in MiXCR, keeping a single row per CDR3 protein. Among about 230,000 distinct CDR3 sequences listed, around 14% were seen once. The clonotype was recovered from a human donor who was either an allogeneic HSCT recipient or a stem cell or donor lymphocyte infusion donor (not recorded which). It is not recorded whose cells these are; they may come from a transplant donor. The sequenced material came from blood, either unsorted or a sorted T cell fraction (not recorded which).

The CDR3 coding sequence is TGTGCCTCGTCGTTGGCGGGGGGTGAGAATGAGCAGTTCTTC. Translation gives CASSLAGGENEQFF. The chain employs TRBV10-3 and TRBJ2-1; 8 bases are shared with TRBD2. CDR1 is ENHRY and CDR2 is SYGVKD in the germline V gene. Trimming took 11 bases from V and 7 from J; bases not matched to a gene: 13. CDR3 length: 14 residues.